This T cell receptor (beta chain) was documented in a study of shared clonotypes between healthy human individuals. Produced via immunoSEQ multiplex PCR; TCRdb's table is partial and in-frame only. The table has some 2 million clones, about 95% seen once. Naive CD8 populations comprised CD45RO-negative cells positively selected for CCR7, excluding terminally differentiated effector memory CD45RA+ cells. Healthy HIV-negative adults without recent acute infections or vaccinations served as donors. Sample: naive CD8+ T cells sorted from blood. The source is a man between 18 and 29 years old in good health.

The chain's CDR3 is CAGSTGGFTDTQYF. The CDR3 coding sequence is TGTGCCGGATCAACAGGGGGCTTCACAGATACGCAGTATTTT. V gene TRBV9 combines with J gene TRBJ2-3; 9 bases map to TRBD1. Germline-derived CDR1 and CDR2 are SGDLS and YYNGEE. V lost 10 bases and J lost 2; bases outside the gene matches: 8. The CDR3 sequence is 14 residues long.